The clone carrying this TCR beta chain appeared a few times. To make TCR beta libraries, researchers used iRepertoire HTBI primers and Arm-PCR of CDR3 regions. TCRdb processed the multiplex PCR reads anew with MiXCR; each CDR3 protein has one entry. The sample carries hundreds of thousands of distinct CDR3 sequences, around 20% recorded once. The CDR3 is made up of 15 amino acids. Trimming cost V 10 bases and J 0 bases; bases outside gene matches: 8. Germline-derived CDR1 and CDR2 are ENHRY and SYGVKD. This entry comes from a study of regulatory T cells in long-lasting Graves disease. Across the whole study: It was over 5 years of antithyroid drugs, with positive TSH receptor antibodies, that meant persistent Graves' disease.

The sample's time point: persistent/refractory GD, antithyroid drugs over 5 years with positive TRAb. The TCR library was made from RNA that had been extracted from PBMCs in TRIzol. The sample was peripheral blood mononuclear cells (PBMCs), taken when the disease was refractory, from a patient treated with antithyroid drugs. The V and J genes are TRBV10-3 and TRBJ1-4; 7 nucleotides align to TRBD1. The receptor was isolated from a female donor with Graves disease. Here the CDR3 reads CATRGQLSTNEKLFF. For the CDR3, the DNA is TGTGCCACCAGGGGACAGCTGTCAACTAATGAAAAACTGTTTTTT.